Presented here are 10 T cell receptor beta chains from one specimen sequenced in a study of blood T cell repertoires in COVID-19. Sequencing used immunoSEQ multiplex PCR; TCRdb keeps in-frame clones, though not all of them. Of almost 400,000 clones listed, over 85% are singletons. The specimen was PBMCs or T cells enriched from blood (not recorded which). These receptors all stem from a woman younger than 45 who had recovered from COVID-19.

The rearrangement links TRBV4-1 to TRBJ2-7; no definite D call. The germline V and J ends were trimmed by 3 bases and 3 bases, with 12 bases remaining between them. The length of the CDR3 is 14 residues. From germline, CDR1 is MGHRA and CDR2 YSYEKL. Here the CDR3 DNA reads TGCGCCAGCAGCCAGACGGTACCGGGCTACGAGCAGTACTTC. Amino acids: CASSQTVPGYEQYF.

This chain joins TRBV9 and TRBJ2-3, with D possibly being TRBD1 (5 bases). The V end was cut by 6 bases, the J end by 2 bases, with 16 bases between. CDR3 length equals 15 residues. In germline, CDR1 is SGDLS, CDR2 YYNGEE. CDR3 amino acids: CASNIAGNPTDTQYF. For the CDR3, the DNA is TGTGCCAGCAACATCGCAGGGAACCCCACAGATACGCAGTATTTT.

This chain joins TRBV7-2 and TRBJ1-4; D is uncertain. The CDR3 totals 14 residues. V lost 5 bases to trimming and J lost 2 bases, with 9 bases between them. CDR1 SGHTA and CDR2 FQGNSA come from the germline V gene. CDR3 residues: CASSAEATNEKLFF. Here the CDR3 DNA reads TGTGCCAGCAGCGCCGAGGCGACTAATGAAAAACTGTTTTTT.

The chain uses TRBV7-2 and TRBJ1-1; 7 positions match TRBD1. The J segment lost 6 bases and the V segment lost 2 bases, leaving 9 bases of the junction unmatched. The germline CDR1 and CDR2 sequences are SGHTA and FQGNSA. This CDR3 has 15 amino acids. As DNA, the CDR3 is TGTGCCAGCAGCTTAACGACAGGGAAAGGCGCTGAAGCTTTCTTT. The encoded protein is CASSLTTGKGAEAFF.

This sequence joins TRBV9 and TRBJ1-2, with 7 bases identical to TRBD1. The CDR3 runs 14 residues. The germline V gene has CDR1 SGDLS and CDR2 YYNGEE. J gave up 7 bases and V 3 bases, and 9 bases lay outside the gene matches. CDR3 in DNA: TGTGCCAGCAGCGGGCGACAGGGTGTGCGTGGCTACACCTTC. Translation gives CASSGRQGVRGYTF.

A single count supports this clone. The chain joins TRBV9 to TRBJ2-7; a weak D match, TRBD1 (5 bases). With 0 bases removed from V and 3 bases from J, the gap between germline ends came to 10 bases. The germline gives CDR1 SGDLS, CDR2 YYNGEE. The CDR3 is made up of 14 amino acids. The CDR3 nucleotides are TGTGCCAGCAGCGTAGGGGGCAGAAACTACGAGCAGTACTTC. It yields the protein CASSVGGRNYEQYF.

This clone was seen only a few times. The rearrangement joins TRBV4-2 to TRBJ1-2; 12 bases line up with TRBD1. Trimming at V came to 0 bases and at J to 4 bases, leaving 12 bases not matched to a gene. Germline V gives CDR1 LGHNA, CDR2 YNFKEQ. The CDR3 covers 19 residues. The DNA of the CDR3 is TGTGCCAGCAGCCAAGATAGGACCGGGACAGGGGGCGGGAGCTATGGCTACACCTTC. Translating gives CASSQDRTGTGGGSYGYTF.

V gene TRBV7-2 combines with J gene TRBJ2-6, with D possibly TRBD1 on 5 matching bases. Between the trimmed V and J ends, which lost 0 bases and 2 bases, there was a span of 11 bases. CDR1 SGHTA and CDR2 FQGNSA come from the germline V gene. There are 17 residues in the CDR3. The DNA of the CDR3 is TGTGCCAGCAGCTTAGCTTTTCAGGGCCCTGGGGCCAACGTCCTGACTTTC. Encoded protein: CASSLAFQGPGANVLTF.

The chain employs TRBV25-1 and TRBJ1-2, with 7 bases fitting TRBD1. V lost 10 bases to trimming and J lost 1 base; unmatched junction nucleotides: 3. CDR3 length equals 12 residues. Germline assignment: CDR1 MGHDK and CDR2 SYGVNS. The CDR3 sequence is CATRDSNYGYTF. The CDR3 DNA is TGTGCCACCAGGGACAGTAACTATGGCTACACCTTC.

The V and J genes are TRBV5-1 and TRBJ2-7, with TRBD2 matching 10 bases. Germline-derived CDR1 and CDR2 are SGHRS and YFSETQ. The CDR3 sequence is 15 residues long. The junction had 8 bases not matched to a gene; V was cut back by 4 bases and J by 4 bases. The CDR3 reads CASSPQGLAKYEQYF. For the CDR3, the DNA is TGCGCCAGCAGCCCTCAGGGACTAGCGAAATACGAGCAGTACTTC.